This entry concerns a single T cell receptor (beta chain). Its antigen remains unidentified. The data originate from a study of T cell responses to AZD1222 COVID-19 vaccine. General study points: A mostly white British donor set with more females was recruited, and clonal diversity was possibly underestimated.

TCRdb keeps only in-frame clones here, not all; method: immunoSEQ multiplex PCR. The sample carries roughly 77,000 clones, 90% to 95% recorded once. V lost 2 bases, J lost 5 bases, and 13 bases lay in between. CDR3 length: 15 residues. The germline V gene encodes CDR1 MNHEY and CDR2 SVGEGT. This receptor was taken from an adult in good health. The sample was peripheral blood, taken on day 0 of MenACWY control vaccination. The chain joins TRBV6-2 or TRBV6-3 to TRBJ1-5; a possible D gene is TRBD1 (5 bases). The DNA of the CDR3 is TGTGCCAGCAGTTACACGGGGATAGGGGATCAGCCCCAGCATTTT. It is translated as CASSYTGIGDQPQHF.